The T cell receptor beta chain under discussion was sequenced for a study of blood T cell repertoires in COVID-19. Trimming removed 8 bases at V and 4 bases at J, with 15 bases between. Per the germline V gene, CDR1 is SNHLY and CDR2 is FYNNEI. CDR3 size: 13 residues. Sequenced by immunoSEQ multiplex PCR; TCRdb stores in-frame clones only, minus some. The sample includes around 130,000 clones, roughly 83% of them seen just once. The sequenced material came from peripheral blood. The receptor was isolated from a woman in her 30s who had recovered from COVID-19. The chain has TRBV2 and TRBJ2-7; D is perhaps TRBD2 (5 bases). In DNA form, the CDR3 reads TGTGCCAGCGCGCCCGGGATTACGTACGAGCAGTACTTC. Translation: CASAPGITYEQYF. The full variable domain, in which reference TRBV2 and TRBJ2-7 provide the parts outside the CDR3, is EPEVTQTPSHQVTQMGQEVILRCVPISNHLYFYWYRQILGQKVEFLVSFYNNEISEKSEIFDDQFSVERPDGSNFTLKIRSTKLEDSAMYFCASAPGITYEQYFGPGTRLTVT.